The present entry profiles one TCR beta chain with its context. Seattle enrolled patients during active infection and tracked them longitudinally. This record belongs to a study of blood T cell repertoires in COVID-19. Study-level background: The origin of the acute and convalescent COVID-19 samples was the United States, Italy and Spain.

With 3 bases clipped from V and 5 bases from J, the junction kept 12 bases outside the gene matches. CDR3 length: 19 residues. Germline V gene data show CDR1 as ENHRY and CDR2 as SYGVKD. Only in-frame clones appear in the TCRdb table, and some are missing; sequencing was by immunoSEQ multiplex PCR. The profile shows around 270,000 clones, more than 85% of them singletons. Source material: peripheral blood. The chain carries TRBV10-3 and TRBJ2-1; 14 bases match TRBD2. This TCR was recovered from a person between 18 and 30 years old with COVID-19, enrolled during active disease. In nucleotides, the CDR3 is TGTGCCATCAGTGAAGAGGGGGTGGGACTAGCGGGGGACGACAATGAGCAGTTCTTC. It is translated as CAISEEGVGLAGDDNEQFF.